The 21 T cell receptor beta chains below were found in one sample sequenced in a study of cytomegalovirus exposure and HLA in healthy donors. The PCR contained 60 Vbeta and 13 Jbeta primers. Using immunoSEQ multiplex PCR, the repertoire was profiled, and TCRdb retains in-frame clones only, with some absent. The data contain under 200,000 clones, roughly 79% of them singletons. Sequenced sample: PBMCs. Source of these receptors: a woman aged 40 to 50 in good health and CMV-seropositive.

The V gene is TRBV7-3, the J gene TRBJ1-6; the D gene is possibly TRBD1 (6 bases). The CDR3 length is 15 residues. The V end lost 5 bases, the J end lost 7 bases, and 15 bases lay between the germline ends. Germline CDR1 reads SGHTA; CDR2 reads FQGTGA. This CDR3 reads CASSLKGGRNSPLHF. The CDR3, as DNA: TGTGCCAGCAGCCTTAAGGGGGGGAGGAATTCACCCCTCCACTTT.

The J gene is TRBJ2-7, the V gene TRBV5-1; D perhaps matches TRBD1 (5 bases). V was cut by 2 bases and J by 6 bases, with 15 bases left in between. Per the germline V gene, CDR1 is SGHRS and CDR2 is YFSETQ. The length of the CDR3 is 14 residues. In DNA form, the CDR3 reads TGCGCCAGCAGCTTAGGGGAAGACACGAGCGAGCAGTACTTC. Amino acid sequence: CASSLGEDTSEQYF.

The chain has TRBV5-6 and TRBJ1-3, with 8 bases that match TRBD1. Germline V gene lookup returns CDR1 SGHDT and CDR2 YYEEEE. This CDR3 region has 15 residues. V gave up 1 base and J gave up 0 bases; unmatched junction bases: 0. CDR3 loop: CASSLTGGSGNTIYF. The CDR3 DNA is TGTGCCAGCAGCTTGACAGGGGGCTCTGGAAACACCATATATTTT.

The chain has TRBV7-9 and TRBJ1-2; possibly TRBD1 for D (6 bases). The CDR3 sequence is 14 residues long. CDR1 SEHNR and CDR2 FQNEAQ come from the germline V gene (reference sequence). The V end lost 5 bases, the J end lost 6 bases, and 16 bases lay between the germline ends. For the CDR3, the DNA is TGTGCCAGCAGCACCAGGGGAAGGTTCGATGGCTACACCTTC. Translation: CASSTRGRFDGYTF. Filled out from reference TRBV7-9 and TRBJ1-2, the complete variable domain reads DTGVSQNPRHKITKRGQNVTFRCDPISEHNRLYWYRQTLGQGPEFLTYFQNEAQLEKSRLLSDRFSAERPKGSFSTLEIQRTEQGDSAMYLCASSTRGRFDGYTFGSGTRLTVV.

The rearrangement uses TRBV11-2 and TRBJ2-5, with D possibly matching TRBD2 (5 bases). V lost 0 bases and J 8 bases, leaving 16 bases between the germline ends. The CDR3 extends over 15 amino acids. Looked up from germline, CDR1 is SGHAT and CDR2 is FQNNGV. CDR3 loop: CASSLDRLLSGTQYF. CDR3 nucleotides: TGTGCCAGCAGCTTAGATCGTCTTCTTTCGGGAACCCAGTACTTC.

This chain links TRBV6-1 with TRBJ1-1; 10 bases are a match to TRBD1. V gave up 11 bases and J gave up 4 bases; unmatched junction bases: 13. This CDR3 region has 15 residues. Germline V gives CDR1 MNHNS, CDR2 SASEGT. CDR3 sequence reads: CAGRTGTGVGTEAFF. CDR3 bases: TGTGCCGGCCGGACCGGGACAGGGGTCGGCACTGAAGCTTTCTTT.

The gene calls are TRBV2 and TRBJ1-2; 10 bases are shared with TRBD1. The CDR3 extends over 12 amino acids. The V segment lost 11 bases and the J segment 8 bases; nucleotides outside the gene matches: 8. From germline, CDR1 is SNHLY and CDR2 FYNNEI. CDR3 nucleotides: TGTGCCCGCCGGGACAGGGGCTTGGGCTACACCTTC. Translated, it gives CARRDRGLGYTF.

About this clone: The sample has other DNA sequences that encode this CDR3 too. The V call is TRBV5-5, the J call TRBJ2-2, with D unresolved. The CDR3 consists of 14 residues. Between the trimmed V and J ends, which lost 0 bases and 2 bases, there was a span of 5 bases. Germline V CDR1 and CDR2: SGHKS, YYEKEE (reference sequence). The CDR3 reads CASSLGGNTGELFF. CDR3 nucleotide sequence: TGTGCCAGCAGCTTGGGCGGAAACACCGGGGAGCTGTTTTTT.

The chain is built from TRBV7-2 and TRBJ1-4; TRBD1 is a possible D gene (5 bases). The CDR3 extends over 16 amino acids. The germline V gene has CDR1 SGHTA and CDR2 FQGNSA. V lost 1 base to trimming and J lost 4 bases, with 13 bases between them. The CDR3 loop is CASSLGRWGVNEKLFF. CDR3 bases: TGTGCCAGCAGCTTAGGGAGATGGGGGGTTAATGAAAAACTGTTTTTT.

The J gene is TRBJ2-5, the V gene TRBV29-1; D might be TRBD1 (6 bases). V lost 7 bases to trimming and J lost 9 bases, with 18 bases between them. Per the germline V gene, CDR1 is SQVTM and CDR2 is ANQGSEA. The CDR3 totals 12 residues. Here the CDR3 reads CSGRSVPGAQYF. CDR3 in DNA: TGCAGCGGGAGGTCTGTCCCAGGGGCCCAGTACTTC.

This chain joins TRBV5-1 and TRBJ2-2; no reliable D call. The CDR3 sequence is 13 residues long. CDR1 and CDR2 from the germline V gene are SGHRS and YFSETQ. V was pared by 4 bases and J by 6 bases, with 10 bases between. The CDR3 region is CASSATLAGELFF. As DNA, the CDR3 is TGCGCCAGCAGCGCGACTCTTGCCGGGGAGCTGTTTTTT.

The rearrangement links TRBV18 to TRBJ1-4, with D perhaps TRBD1 (5 bases). The CDR3 spans 15 residues. V was clipped by 2 bases and J by 8 bases, with 15 bases between them. The germline V gene has CDR1 KGHSH and CDR2 LQKENI. The CDR3 is CASSPFQGLGEKLFF. In DNA, the CDR3 is TGTGCCAGCTCACCATTCCAGGGCCTAGGGGAAAAACTGTTTTTT.

The rearrangement joins TRBV5-1 to TRBJ1-1; perhaps TRBD1 as D (6 bases). Per the germline V gene, CDR1 is SGHRS and CDR2 is YFSETQ. The V end lost 1 base, the J end lost 4 bases, and 17 bases lay between the germline ends. This CDR3 has 16 residues. Here the CDR3 reads CASSLLGGPGPTEAFF. CDR3 coding DNA: TGCGCCAGCAGCTTGTTGGGGGGGCCGGGTCCCACTGAAGCTTTCTTT.

This clone was detected only once. V gene TRBV10-1 combines with J gene TRBJ2-3; TRBD2 matches 9 bases. In germline, CDR1 is WNHNN, CDR2 SYGVQD (reference sequence). V shed 6 bases, J shed 1 base, and the junction held 8 bases outside the gene matches. This CDR3 is 16 amino acids long. CDR3 nucleotide sequence: TGCGCCAGCAGCCTAACGACTAGCGGACGCACAGATACGCAGTATTTT. Translating it yields CASSLTTSGRTDTQYF.

This clone has a single count. The chain couples TRBV2 to TRBJ2-5; 14 bases are a match to TRBD2. V lost 6 bases to trimming and J lost 0 bases; unmatched junction nucleotides: 6. Germline CDR1 and CDR2: SNHLY and FYNNEI. The CDR3 extends over 17 amino acids. The DNA of the CDR3 is TGTGCCAGCAGGGGGACTAGCGGGGGTGGTGACCAAGAGACCCAGTACTTC. The encoded protein is CASRGTSGGGDQETQYF.

The table lists this clone with a few counts. V gene TRBV6-6 combines with J gene TRBJ2-7; maybe TRBD1 (5 bases). Germline-derived CDR1 and CDR2 are MNHNY and SVGAGI (reference sequence). The CDR3 covers 12 residues. The DNA for the CDR3 is TGTTCCAACAGGAACGCGGCATACGAGCAGTACTTC. This sequence encodes CSNRNAAYEQYF.

The chain uses TRBV29-1 and TRBJ2-1; 12 nucleotides line up with TRBD2. J was trimmed by 7 bases and V by 6 bases; bases with no gene match: 10. Germline V gives CDR1 SQVTM, CDR2 ANQGSEA. This CDR3 region has 15 residues. The CDR3 DNA follows: TGCAGCGTGGGGCAAACTAGCGGGGGGATTAATGAGCAGTTCTTC. This gives the protein CSVGQTSGGINEQFF.

This clone has only a few counts. This chain links TRBV5-6 with TRBJ1-1; tentative D call: TRBD1 (6 bases). This CDR3 region has 15 residues. V was pared by 3 bases and J by 0 bases, with 12 bases between. Germline V gives CDR1 SGHDT, CDR2 YYEEEE. The CDR3 nucleotides read TGTGCCAGCAGCTCCTGGACAGCCTTGAACACTGAAGCTTTCTTT. This sequence encodes CASSSWTALNTEAFF. Complete variable domain (other parts from reference TRBV5-6 and TRBJ1-1): DAGVTQSPTHLIKTRGQQVTLRCSPKSGHDTVSWYQQALGQGPQFIFQYYEEEERQRGNFPDRFSGHQFPNYSSELNVNALLLGDSALYLCASSSWTALNTEAFFGQGTRLTVV.

This chain links TRBV29-1 with TRBJ2-7, with 8 bases aligning to TRBD1. Germline CDR1 SQVTM, CDR2 ANQGSEA. The V segment lost 2 bases and the J segment 9 bases; nucleotides outside the gene matches: 9. This CDR3 contains 13 residues. The DNA for the CDR3 is TGCAGCGTTGAATCCGCAGGGGGCACGGTGCAGTACTTC. Protein product: CSVESAGGTVQYF.

Note on this clone: Germline and junction disagree at one end, which may indicate a read error. This chain joins TRBV4-2 and TRBJ2-6; maybe TRBD1 (5 bases). The V gene's germline CDR1 is LGHNA and CDR2 YNFKEQ. This CDR3 comprises 16 residues. As DNA, the CDR3 is TGTGCCAGCAGCCGGGTAGACAGCTCTGGGGCCAACGGCCTGACTTTC. Amino acid sequence: CASSRVDSSGANGLTF.

The V call is TRBV30, the J call TRBJ1-6; unclear D gene. Germline V CDR1 and CDR2: GTSNPN, SVGIG (reference sequence). CDR3 length: 14 amino acids. V was shortened by 1 base and J by 10 bases, with 14 bases between the two germline ends. CDR3 residues: CAWSELGGESPLHF. CDR3 in DNA: TGTGCCTGGAGTGAGTTGGGAGGAGAATCACCCCTCCACTTT.